The next 31 T cell receptor beta chains were all read from a single sample in a study of blood T cell repertoires in COVID-19. TCRdb's table, derived via immunoSEQ multiplex PCR, lists solely in-frame clones and lacks some. The top ten clones hold 3.5% of a sample with under 60,000 clones, approximately 84% of them seen once. The sequenced sample was peripheral blood. The source is a man in his sixties with acute or convalescent COVID-19.

The V gene is TRBV7-2, the J gene TRBJ1-4; D not certain. Germline lookup yields CDR1 SGHTA and CDR2 FQGNSA. Trimming cost V 3 bases and J 3 bases, with 8 bases left between them. The CDR3 has 14 amino acids. CDR3: CASSLGRSNEKLFF. The DNA of the CDR3 is TGTGCCAGCAGCTTGGGCAGGTCTAATGAAAAACTGTTTTTT.

The gene calls are TRBV7-9 and TRBJ2-1; no clear D. Trimming pared 3 bases from V and 4 bases from J, leaving 7 bases between. The CDR3 length is 13 residues. From germline, CDR1 is SEHNR and CDR2 FQNEAQ (reference sequence). In DNA form, the CDR3 reads TGTGCCAGCAGCTTGAGAGTATACAATGAGCAGTTCTTC. It is translated as CASSLRVYNEQFF.

This clone was found a few times. This sequence joins TRBV5-8 and TRBJ2-6, with TRBD2 matching 7 bases. V trimming: 4 bases; J trimming: 0 bases; junction bases outside the gene matches: 4. CDR1 is SGHTS, CDR2 YDEGEE, per germline. This CDR3 contains 16 residues. The CDR3 sequence: CASSRGEGSGANVLTF. CDR3 sequence (DNA): TGTGCCAGCAGCCGCGGGGAGGGCTCTGGGGCCAACGTCCTGACTTTC.

In its sample, this clone was seen once. The chain has TRBV21-1 and TRBJ1-5; no DNA check was done on the table's D call, TRBD1. TRBV21-1 is given as a pseudogene. This CDR3 comprises 16 residues. CDR3 sequence: CASRVPGQGKLQPQHF. The CDR3 region has the DNA TGTGCCAGCAGGGTCCCGGGACAGGGTAAACTTCAGCCCCAGCATTTT.

CDR3 in amino acids: CASSGQLNSGQETQYF. CDR3 DNA: TGTGCCAGCAGTGGCCAGTTAAATTCAGGCCAAGAGACCCAGTACTTC. J is TRBJ2-5 and V is TRBV2; D not certain. The CDR3 runs 16 residues. Germline-derived CDR1 and CDR2 are SNHLY and FYNNEI. Trimming left V 4 bases short and J 1 base short, with 16 bases between.

The chain recombines TRBV11-3 with TRBJ1-4; 8 bases agree with TRBD1. With 4 bases clipped from V and 0 bases from J, the junction kept 7 bases outside the gene matches. This CDR3 is 17 amino acids long. Germline CDR1 SGHNT, CDR2 YENEEA. The CDR3 nucleotides read TGTGCCAGCAGCTCCACAGGGGGACCTACAACTAATGAAAAACTGTTTTTT. It is translated as CASSSTGGPTTNEKLFF.

J is TRBJ2-1 and V is TRBV5-1; possible D gene TRBD1, 6 bases. V was pared by 5 bases and J by 3 bases, with 9 bases between. This CDR3 region has 13 residues. The V gene's germline CDR1 is SGHRS and CDR2 YFSETQ. The CDR3 nucleotides are TGCGCCAGCAGTCAGGGGCGCTACAATGAGCAGTTCTTC. The encoded protein is CASSQGRYNEQFF.

This rearrangement joins TRBV30 to TRBJ2-7; 9 positions agree with TRBD1. The trim removed 3 bases at V and 2 bases at J, leaving 5 bases unmatched. This CDR3 is built from 14 residues. Germline CDR1 is GTSNPN and CDR2 is SVGIG (reference sequence). CDR3 in amino acids: CAWRLTGGTYEQYF. The CDR3 region has the DNA TGTGCCTGGAGGTTGACAGGGGGAACCTACGAGCAGTACTTC.

The chain is built from TRBV10-3 and TRBJ1-1, with a weak D call TRBD1 (6 bases). CDR3 size: 16 residues. V lost 6 bases and J 0 bases, leaving 17 bases between the germline ends. Germline V gene sequence: CDR1 ENHRY, CDR2 SYGVKD. The DNA for the CDR3 is TGTGCCATCAGCCGAAATACCGACAGGTTGAACACTGAAGCTTTCTTT. Translation: CAISRNTDRLNTEAFF.

The count of this clone is one. The rearrangement joins TRBV7-2 to TRBJ2-1, with 7 bases matching TRBD2. Germline loops: CDR1 SGHTA, CDR2 FQGNSA. The CDR3 is made up of 16 amino acids. Trimming removed 6 bases from V and 6 bases from J; junction bases left unmatched: 14. The CDR3 loop reads CASRIFGGASGNEQFF. CDR3 nucleotide sequence: TGTGCCAGCAGAATTTTTGGGGGAGCTAGCGGCAATGAGCAGTTCTTC. The entire variable domain, with the rest obtained from reference TRBV7-2 and TRBJ2-1, is as follows: GAGVSQSPSNKVTEKGKDVELRCDPISGHTALYWYRQSLGQGLEFLIYFQGNSAPDKSGLPSDRFSAERTGGSVSTLTIQRTQQEDSAVYLCASRIFGGASGNEQFFGPGTRLTVL.

V gene TRBV6-5 combines with J gene TRBJ1-3, with TRBD1 as a possible D gene (5 bases). The germline V gene has CDR1 MNHEY and CDR2 SVGAGI. This CDR3 comprises 15 residues. The V gene lost 0 bases and the J gene lost 2 bases, with 8 bases spanning the gap. CDR3 sequence: CASSYSGGAGNTIYF. In nucleotides, the CDR3 is TGTGCCAGCAGTTACTCTGGAGGGGCTGGAAACACCATATATTTT.

The gene calls are TRBV5-8 and TRBJ1-1, with 7 positions matching TRBD1. V lost 0 bases, J lost 1 base, and 0 bases stayed unmatched. CDR1 is SGHTS, CDR2 YDEGEE, per germline. This CDR3 is built from 14 residues. The DNA for the CDR3 is TGTGCCAGCAGCTTGGACAGGGGGAACACTGAAGCTTTCTTT. This gives the protein CASSLDRGNTEAFF.

The V and J genes are TRBV30 and TRBJ1-6; 7 bases are a match to TRBD1. V shed 1 base, J shed 6 bases, and the junction held 6 bases outside the gene matches. This CDR3 has 15 amino acids. Germline loops: CDR1 GTSNPN, CDR2 SVGIG (reference sequence). This CDR3 reads CAWSADRVVNSPLHF. The CDR3 bases are TGTGCCTGGAGTGCCGACAGGGTGGTTAATTCACCCCTCCACTTT.

The chain recombines TRBV30 with TRBJ1-5; tentatively, D is TRBD1 (6 bases). Trimming stripped 4 bases from V and 2 bases from J, with 12 bases between. Germline CDR1 GTSNPN, CDR2 SVGIG (reference sequence). The CDR3 sequence is 14 residues long. The CDR3 nucleotides read TGTGCCTGGACTCAGGGGCGAGGCAATCAGCCCCAGCATTTT. Translated, it gives CAWTQGRGNQPQHF.

The V and J genes are TRBV7-2 and TRBJ1-6; TRBD1 is a possible D gene (5 bases). Germline V gene data show CDR1 as SGHTA and CDR2 as FQGNSA. This CDR3 has 18 amino acids. V lost 2 bases to trimming and J lost 0 bases, with 14 bases between them. This CDR3 is CASSLRVGRSSYNSPLHF. DNA for the CDR3: TGTGCCAGCAGCTTAAGGGTGGGGCGGAGCTCCTATAATTCACCCCTCCACTTT.

This chain joins TRBV5-1 and TRBJ1-6, with unresolved D. Germline V gene sequence: CDR1 SGHRS, CDR2 YFSETQ. V was clipped by 2 bases and J by 6 bases, with 15 bases between them. This CDR3 comprises 16 residues. Here the CDR3 DNA reads TGCGCCAGCAGCTTTTGGCCGGGTGCGATTAATTCACCCCTCCACTTT. This translates into CASSFWPGAINSPLHF.

V gene TRBV4-1 combines with J gene TRBJ1-4; the D gene is possibly TRBD1 (5 bases). Germline lookup yields CDR1 MGHRA and CDR2 YSYEKL. There are 18 residues in the CDR3. With 4 bases removed from V and 4 bases from J, the gap between germline ends came to 22 bases. This CDR3 is CASSLAGPIRGLNEKLFF. CDR3 bases: TGCGCCAGCAGCCTCGCGGGGCCCATAAGGGGCCTTAATGAAAAACTGTTTTTT.

The V and J genes are TRBV7-9 and TRBJ1-4, with 7 bases identical to TRBD1. CDR1 and CDR2 (germline): SEHNR, FQNEAQ (reference sequence). With V trimmed by 6 bases and J by 4 bases, 5 bases remained unmatched. CDR3 length: 14 amino acids. The CDR3 DNA reads TGTGCCAGCAGGCAAGGGACAGTTAATGAAAAACTGTTTTTT. Protein product: CASRQGTVNEKLFF.

The chain couples TRBV12-3 or TRBV12-4 to TRBJ2-7, with D possibly being TRBD2 (6 bases). The V gene lost 5 bases and the J gene lost 6 bases, with 14 bases spanning the gap. This CDR3 has 13 residues. The CDR3 DNA is TGTGCCAGCAGTCCTCTACCGGGGGTCGAGCAGTACTTC. Its protein product is CASSPLPGVEQYF.

In this sample, this clone turned up once. This chain links TRBV6-4 with TRBJ1-6; D remains unclear. Germline CDR1 and CDR2: MRHNA and SNTAGT. There are 13 residues in the CDR3. Deletions cut 9 bases from V and 8 bases from J, with 14 bases between. Here the CDR3 DNA reads TGTGCCAGTCTGGACTGGTCTCATTCACCCCTCCACTTT. Translated: CASLDWSHSPLHF.

This chain joins TRBV6-2 or TRBV6-3 and TRBJ2-7; weak D call: TRBD2 (6 bases). The germline CDR1 and CDR2 sequences are MNHEY and SVGEGT. V shed 5 bases and J shed 5 bases, with 19 bases lying between them. This CDR3 is built from 15 residues. The CDR3 nucleotides are TGTGCCAGCAGTCCCCCGGGAGCAACAAGTGACGAGCAGTACTTC. Translation: CASSPPGATSDEQYF.

The V and J genes are TRBV27 and TRBJ2-7; 9 positions match TRBD1. The V and J ends lost 5 bases and 6 bases, in that order; junction bases with no gene match: 8. CDR3 length equals 14 residues. Per germline, CDR1 MNHEY and CDR2 SMNVEV (reference sequence). CDR3 sequence reads: CASSIPGQGAEQYF. The DNA for the CDR3 is TGTGCCAGCAGTATCCCGGGACAGGGCGCCGAGCAGTACTTC.

This chain connects TRBV2 to TRBJ1-6, with a tentative D call TRBD1 (5 bases). V lost 1 base to trimming and J lost 4 bases, with 8 bases between them. The CDR3 has 15 residues. Germline-derived CDR1 and CDR2 are SNHLY and FYNNEI. The CDR3 DNA reads TGTGCCAGCAGTGAAGTCGGGACTTATAATTCACCCCTCCACTTT. This encodes CASSEVGTYNSPLHF.

The V gene is TRBV29-1, the J gene TRBJ1-4; TRBD1 agrees at 9 bases. Germline CDR1 SQVTM, CDR2 ANQGSEA. Germline trimming cut 4 bases from V and 11 bases from J; bases unmatched to any gene: 5. This CDR3 has 12 residues. Here the CDR3 reads CSVGQGEEKLFF. The CDR3 region has the DNA TGCAGCGTTGGACAGGGGGAAGAGAAACTGTTTTTT.

The V call is TRBV6-1, the J call TRBJ1-4; D call uncertain. Trimming cost V 3 bases and J 8 bases, with 25 bases left between them. The length of the CDR3 is 18 residues. Germline CDR1 and CDR2: MNHNS and SASEGT. The CDR3 nucleotides read TGTGCCAGCAGTGAGGAATACCCGGGGATGGAGGGAGACGAAAAACTGTTTTTT. This sequence encodes CASSEEYPGMEGDEKLFF.

The rearrangement joins TRBV14 to TRBJ1-1; D unclear. V gave up 0 bases and J gave up 7 bases, with 15 bases separating them. CDR1 SGHDN and CDR2 FVKESK come from the germline V gene. This CDR3 spans 15 amino acids. CDR3 residues: CASSQDYGVSGEAFF. CDR3 nucleotide sequence: TGTGCCAGCAGCCAAGATTACGGCGTATCAGGTGAAGCTTTCTTT.

This chain uses TRBV14 with TRBJ1-2; 10 nucleotides match TRBD1. Germline trimming cut 1 base from V and 4 bases from J; bases unmatched to any gene: 12. From germline, CDR1 is SGHDN and CDR2 FVKESK. The CDR3 has 18 amino acids. The CDR3 loop reads CASSQALTRDRGGYGYTF. In DNA, the CDR3 is TGTGCCAGCAGCCAAGCCTTGACCCGGGACAGGGGTGGCTATGGCTACACCTTC. The full variable domain, its missing parts supplied by reference TRBV14 and TRBJ1-2, is EAGVTQFPSHSVIEKGQTVTLRCDPISGHDNLYWYRRVMGKEIKFLLHFVKESKQDESGMPNNRFLAERTGGTYSTLKVQPAELEDSGVYFCASSQALTRDRGGYGYTFGSGTRLTVV.

This clone appeared a single time. This chain joins TRBV2 and TRBJ2-2; D uncertain. With 2 bases removed from V and 7 bases from J, the gap between germline ends came to 14 bases. Per germline, CDR1 SNHLY and CDR2 FYNNEI. The CDR3 is made up of 15 amino acids. DNA of the CDR3: TGTGCCAGCAGTGAAAGTTCAGTTTTCGTCGGGGAGCTGTTTTTT. As protein: CASSESSVFVGELFF.

This clone was seen only a few times. The chain links TRBV28 to TRBJ1-1; D gene ambiguous. Per the germline V gene, CDR1 is MDHEN and CDR2 is SYDVKM. This CDR3 is 15 amino acids long. The ends were cut back, 5 bases at V and 4 bases at J, with 17 bases in the middle. The CDR3 is CASSLHIGTGTEAFF. In DNA, the CDR3 is TGTGCCAGCAGTCTACATATTGGAACGGGCACTGAAGCTTTCTTT.

The J gene is TRBJ2-7, the V gene TRBV7-6; 16 bases match TRBD2. Germline V gene data show CDR1 as SGHVS and CDR2 as FNYEAQ. The CDR3 is 18 amino acids. V was pared by 5 bases and J by 7 bases, with 14 bases of the junction left unmatched. The CDR3 region is CASSPRGTSGGALGEQYF. In DNA, the CDR3 is TGTGCCAGCAGCCCTCGCGGGACTAGCGGGGGGGCCTTAGGGGAGCAGTACTTC.

The rearrangement joins TRBV18 to TRBJ1-1; 7 positions agree with TRBD1. The germline V gene has CDR1 KGHSH and CDR2 LQKENI. The CDR3 length is 15 residues. J lost 2 bases, V lost 6 bases, and 9 bases had no gene match. The CDR3 region is CASSLYTGDNTEAFF. CDR3 nucleotides: TGTGCCAGCTCGCTTTATACAGGGGACAACACTGAAGCTTTCTTT.